A selection of T cell receptor beta chains follows, all from one sample in a study of CD8 T cells in ankylosing spondylitis. From the 5' RACE reads, TCRdb called clonotypes with MiXCR, one entry per CDR3 protein. Found here are roughly 230,000 distinct CDR3 sequences, roughly 10% of them singletons; the top ten hold 2.6%. The sequenced sample was blood, either unsorted or a sorted T cell fraction (not recorded which). These receptor sequences come from a male donor with ankylosing spondylitis or in good health (not recorded which). Each CDR3 is given with its conserved first and last residue. D genes are given only for firm matches. The size field is filled for only some rows; it gives once, few, many or a size class.

>.|.|TRBJ2-5|TRBV7-9
TGTGCCAGCAGCTTAGACGGAGTGGTAGAGACCCAGTACTTC
CASSLDGVVETQYF
>.|many|TRBJ2-5|TRBV5-1
TGCGCCAGCAGCTTGGGTGATGAAGAGACCCAGTACTTC
CASSLGDEETQYF
>.|many|TRBJ1-2|TRBV6-1
TGTGCCAGCAGTGAACCTCGAAGAGGCTACACCTTC
CASSEPRRGYTF
>TRBD1|many|TRBJ1-1|TRBV12-3/TRBV12-4
TGTGCCAGCAGTTGGGGACAGTCGGGCACTGAAGCTTTCTTT
CASSWGQSGTEAFF
>.|many|TRBJ2-5|TRBV7-2
TGTGCCAGCAGCTTAGATGGAGGGACGACCCAGTACTTC
CASSLDGGTTQYF
>.|few|TRBJ2-7|TRBV15
TGTGCCACCAGCAGGGGTATGACAGAGTTTTTGTACGAGCAGTACTTC
CATSRGMTEFLYEQYF
>TRBD1|many|TRBJ1-1|TRBV29-1
TGCAGCGTTGTCTTGAATGGCGGGACAGTGAACACTGAAGCTTTCTTT
CSVVLNGGTVNTEAFF
>.|few|TRBJ2-1|TRBV30
TGTGCCTGGACCCTACTACTAGGCGAGGATAGCAATGAGCAGTTCTTC
CAWTLLLGEDSNEQFF
>TRBD1|many|TRBJ2-1|TRBV7-2
TGTGCCAGCAGCTCCCGGACAGGGCTCTACAATGAGCAGTTCTTC
CASSSRTGLYNEQFF
>.|many|TRBJ2-1|TRBV5-5
TGTGCCAGCAGCCCCCCTGGGCCTTCTGGTGAGCAGTTCTTC
CASSPPGPSGEQFF
>TRBD2|many|TRBJ2-1|TRBV13
TGTGCCAGCAGCCCGGGCCGACTAGCGGATTACAATGAGCAGTTCTTC
CASSPGRLADYNEQFF
>.|many|TRBJ1-1|TRBV29-1
TGCAGCGTCGGAACAGGGCCTGAAGCTTTCTTT
CSVGTGPEAFF
>TRBD2|.|TRBJ2-1|TRBV12-3/TRBV12-4
TGTGCCAGCAGTTTTGGGCTAGCGGACAATGAGCAGTTCTTC
CASSFGLADNEQFF
>.|.|TRBJ2-3|TRBV20-1
TGCTGTGCTAGAGATTTTAATACGAGGGGCGGCACAGATACGCAGTATTTT
CCARDFNTRGGTDTQYF
>.|many|TRBJ2-7|TRBV4-2
TGTGCCAGCAGCCAAGATCGGGGGTCCGAGCAGTACTTC
CASSQDRGSEQYF
>TRBD1|many|TRBJ1-1|TRBV18
TGTGCCAGCTCACCTCGGACCGGGACAGGGGGAGTGGTGACTGAAGCTTTCTTT
CASSPRTGTGGVVTEAFF
>TRBD1|many|TRBJ1-1|TRBV30
TGTGCCCTATCCCGACAGGGGAGGTCTGAAGCTTTCTTT
CALSRQGRSEAFF
>TRBD1|few|TRBJ1-5|TRBV7-2
TGTGCCAGCAGCCCGGACAGGGGCGGCAATCAGCCCCAGCATTTT
CASSPDRGGNQPQHF
>.|.|TRBJ1-4|TRBV27
TGTGCCAGCAAGGCAGGGTATTTGGAAAAACTGTTTTTT
CASKAGYLEKLFF
>.|many|TRBJ1-1|TRBV7-8
TGTGCCAGCAGCTTAGTGGGCAGGCAAGCTTTCTTT
CASSLVGRQAFF
>.|.|TRBJ2-3|TRBV12-5
TGTGCTAGTGGTCCCCGGACCGGGGACGATACGCAGTATTTT
CASGPRTGDDTQYF
>TRBD2|many|TRBJ2-2|TRBV6-2/TRBV6-3
TGTGCCAGCACCTCCTCTAGCGGGAACACCGGGGAGCTGTTTTTT
CASTSSSGNTGELFF
>TRBD1|many|TRBJ1-1|TRBV9
TGTGCCAGCAGCGTAGGCGCAGGGGGCGAGGGCACTGAAGCTTTCTTT
CASSVGAGGEGTEAFF
>.|many|TRBJ2-7|TRBV20-1
TGCAGTGCTAGTGGTAGGCAATTCTACGAGCAGTACTTC
CSASGRQFYEQYF
>.|many|TRBJ1-1|TRBV7-9
TGCGCCAGCAGCTTGGCCGGGGCGAACACTGAAGCTTTCTTT
CASSLAGANTEAFF
>.|many|TRBJ1-6|TRBV5-1
TGCGCCAGCAGCTTGGAACCCCAGAGCTCCTATAATTCACCCCTCCACTTT
CASSLEPQSSYNSPLHF
>.|many|TRBJ2-2|TRBV7-6
TGTGCCAGCAGCGACACAGGAGTGAACACCGGGGAGCTGTTTTTT
CASSDTGVNTGELFF
>.|.|TRBJ1-2|TRBV2
TGTGCCAGCAGTGAAGCGATCTCAGGTGACTACACCTTC
CASSEAISGDYTF
>.|many|TRBJ2-7|TRBV12-3/TRBV12-4
TGTGCCAGCAGTTTCACAGGGTCCTACGAGCAGTACTTC
CASSFTGSYEQYF
>.|many|TRBJ2-5|TRBV6-5
TGTGCCAGCAGTACTCGGGAGACCCAGTACTTC
CASSTRETQYF
>TRBD1|many|TRBJ1-1|TRBV5-6
TGTGCCAGCAGCTTGGGTCCCGGGACAGTGCCGAACACTGAAGCTTTCTTT
CASSLGPGTVPNTEAFF
>.|once|TRBJ1-1|TRBV20-1
TGCAGTGCTAAAGTCCCTGGGAACAATGAAGCTTTCTTT
CSAKVPGNNEAFF